This is a list of T cell receptor beta chains from one sample in a study of cytomegalovirus exposure and HLA in healthy donors. Measured with immunoSEQ multiplex PCR; TCRdb has only the in-frame clones, and not every one. The repertoire consists of about 130,000 clones, with around 80% occurring once and the leading ten covering around 2.5%. Input material: PBMCs. The receptors originated from a boy aged 2 to 10 in good health and CMV-seronegative. Each CDR3 is given with its conserved first and last residue. A D gene is named only where the DNA matches it firmly. Size is stated for part of the rows, as once, few or many counts, or as a class when the clone is expanded.

d_gene: NA; abundance: NA; v_gene: TRBV7-9; j_gene: TRBJ1-2; CDR3nt: TGTGCCAGCAGCATATTGGGGCAGGGAAATGGCTACACCTTC; CDR3aa: CASSILGQGNGYTF
d_gene: NA; abundance: NA; v_gene: TRBV6-1; j_gene: TRBJ1-2; CDR3nt: TGTGCCAGCAGTGAAGTCGGCAGGGGTAACTATGGCTACACCTTC; CDR3aa: CASSEVGRGNYGYTF
d_gene: NA; abundance: NA; v_gene: TRBV7-2; j_gene: TRBJ2-1; CDR3nt: TGTGCCAGCAGCTTTCCGGGCAATGAGCAGTTCTTC; CDR3aa: CASSFPGNEQFF
d_gene: NA; abundance: NA; v_gene: TRBV7-9; j_gene: TRBJ1-2; CDR3nt: TGTGCCAGCAGCTTAGCCGGGGACTATGGCTACACCTTC; CDR3aa: CASSLAGDYGYTF
d_gene: NA; abundance: NA; v_gene: TRBV7-2; j_gene: TRBJ2-5; CDR3nt: TGTGCCAGCAGCTTGGGGGGATATGTTCAAGAGACCCAGTACTTC; CDR3aa: CASSLGGYVQETQYF
d_gene: NA; abundance: NA; v_gene: TRBV19; j_gene: TRBJ2-1; CDR3nt: TGTGCCAGTTCGTCGTCCCGAAGCGTAACCAATGAGCAGTTCTTC; CDR3aa: CASSSSRSVTNEQFF
d_gene: NA; abundance: NA; v_gene: TRBV4-1; j_gene: TRBJ2-7; CDR3nt: TGCGCCAGCAGCCCTGGCATGATGACAGTCTACGAGCAGTACTTC; CDR3aa: CASSPGMMTVYEQYF
d_gene: TRBD1; abundance: NA; v_gene: TRBV29-1; j_gene: TRBJ2-2; CDR3nt: TGCAGCGTCCGGGACAGGGAGATTGTGGACACCGGGGAGCTGTTTTTT; CDR3aa: CSVRDREIVDTGELFF
d_gene: TRBD1; abundance: few; v_gene: TRBV15; j_gene: TRBJ2-3; CDR3nt: TGTGCCACCAGAGGGGGCAGGATCACAGATACGCAGTATTTT; CDR3aa: CATRGGRITDTQYF
d_gene: NA; abundance: NA; v_gene: TRBV5-5; j_gene: TRBJ1-1; CDR3nt: TGTGCCAGCAGCCCTCGGACTGTGAACACTGAAGCTTTCTTT; CDR3aa: CASSPRTVNTEAFF
d_gene: NA; abundance: few; v_gene: TRBV6-5; j_gene: TRBJ2-1; CDR3nt: TGTGCCAGCAGTTACTCGAAGGAGGGAGGTAATGAGCAGTTCTTC; CDR3aa: CASSYSKEGGNEQFF
d_gene: TRBD1; abundance: NA; v_gene: TRBV28; j_gene: TRBJ1-1; CDR3nt: TGTGCCAGCAGTCCGTCTCGAGGACAGGGGGCCCTGAACACTGAAGCTTTCTTT; CDR3aa: CASSPSRGQGALNTEAFF
d_gene: NA; abundance: NA; v_gene: TRBV7-7; j_gene: TRBJ2-1; CDR3nt: TGTGCTAGCAGCCCGTCTGGGAGCTCCTACAATGAGCAGTTCTTC; CDR3aa: CASSPSGSSYNEQFF
d_gene: TRBD1; abundance: NA; v_gene: TRBV10-3; j_gene: TRBJ1-2; CDR3nt: TGTGCCATCAGTGAGGGGACAGGGTTTCAAGGCTACACCTTC; CDR3aa: CAISEGTGFQGYTF
d_gene: TRBD1; abundance: NA; v_gene: TRBV7-2; j_gene: TRBJ1-2; CDR3nt: TGTGCCAGCAGCCTAGGACAGGGGAAGTATGGCTACACCTTC; CDR3aa: CASSLGQGKYGYTF
d_gene: TRBD1; abundance: NA; v_gene: TRBV7-8; j_gene: TRBJ2-1; CDR3nt: TGTGCCAGCAGCCACCTAGACAGGGCTCTGTACGATGAGCAGTTCTTC; CDR3aa: CASSHLDRALYDEQFF
d_gene: NA; abundance: NA; v_gene: TRBV4-2; j_gene: TRBJ2-1; CDR3nt: TGTGCCAGCAGCCAAGTCGGGGACAATGAGCAGTTCTTC; CDR3aa: CASSQVGDNEQFF
d_gene: TRBD1; abundance: NA; v_gene: TRBV7-2; j_gene: TRBJ2-7; CDR3nt: TGTGCCAGCAGCTTAGTAGGGTACGGGACAGGGAAGTACGAGCAGTACTTC; CDR3aa: CASSLVGYGTGKYEQYF
d_gene: NA; abundance: NA; v_gene: TRBV15; j_gene: TRBJ1-2; CDR3nt: TGTGCCACCAGCCACCCAGGGGTCAACCCGAACTATGGCTACACCTTC; CDR3aa: CATSHPGVNPNYGYTF
d_gene: NA; abundance: NA; v_gene: TRBV7-9; j_gene: TRBJ1-1; CDR3nt: TGTGCCGTCGGCGGGGCCATGAACACTGAAGCTTTCTTT; CDR3aa: CAVGGAMNTEAFF
d_gene: NA; abundance: NA; v_gene: TRBV5-1; j_gene: TRBJ1-2; CDR3nt: TGCGCCAGCAGCCCGAGACAGGATTCTAACTATGGCTACACCTTC; CDR3aa: CASSPRQDSNYGYTF
d_gene: NA; abundance: once; v_gene: TRBV6-5; j_gene: TRBJ2-1; CDR3nt: TGTGCCAGCGGGGGGGGCTTGGGTGAGCAGTTCTTC; CDR3aa: CASGGGLGEQFF
d_gene: NA; abundance: NA; v_gene: TRBV7-9; j_gene: TRBJ2-3; CDR3nt: TGTGCCAGCAGCCTTGCGGGATCCATGACAGATACGCAGTATTTT; CDR3aa: CASSLAGSMTDTQYF
d_gene: NA; abundance: NA; v_gene: TRBV6-6; j_gene: TRBJ1-1; CDR3nt: TGTGCCAGCAGTTTCTTCGGGATGGGGAGTACTGAAGCTTTCTTT; CDR3aa: CASSFFGMGSTEAFF
d_gene: TRBD1; abundance: NA; v_gene: TRBV7-9; j_gene: TRBJ1-2; CDR3nt: TGTGCCAGCAGCCCCGACAGGGGAGAAGGCTACACCTTC; CDR3aa: CASSPDRGEGYTF
d_gene: NA; abundance: NA; v_gene: TRBV30; j_gene: TRBJ1-5; CDR3nt: TGTGCCTGGAGTGCCGGCAATCAGCCCCAGCATTTT; CDR3aa: CAWSAGNQPQHF
d_gene: NA; abundance: NA; v_gene: TRBV4-2; j_gene: TRBJ2-2; CDR3nt: TGTGCCAGCAGCCAAGATCTTGAGCTAGGAGGGAGCGGGGAGCTGTTTTTT; CDR3aa: CASSQDLELGGSGELFF
d_gene: TRBD2; abundance: NA; v_gene: TRBV6-5; j_gene: TRBJ2-1; CDR3nt: TGTGCCAGCAGTTATGATCCCGGGGGGGCGAATGAGCAGTTCTTC; CDR3aa: CASSYDPGGANEQFF
d_gene: TRBD2; abundance: few; v_gene: TRBV5-1; j_gene: TRBJ2-5; CDR3nt: TGCGCCAGCAGTCAGGGACTAGCGGGGAAAGAGACCCAGTACTTC; CDR3aa: CASSQGLAGKETQYF
d_gene: TRBD1; abundance: NA; v_gene: TRBV19; j_gene: TRBJ2-7; CDR3nt: TGTGCCAGTAGTTCGCGAACCGGACAGGGGGCCCCTTACGAGCAGTACTTC; CDR3aa: CASSSRTGQGAPYEQYF
d_gene: NA; abundance: NA; v_gene: TRBV10-3; j_gene: TRBJ1-6; CDR3nt: TGTGCCATCAGTGAACCCGGGGGGGGAAGTTCACCCCTCCACTTT; CDR3aa: CAISEPGGGSSPLHF
d_gene: TRBD2; abundance: NA; v_gene: TRBV6-1; j_gene: TRBJ2-5; CDR3nt: TGTGCCAGCAGTGAAGCGGGAATTTGGACTAGCGTATCCCTACAAGAGACCCAGTACTTC; CDR3aa: CASSEAGIWTSVSLQETQYF
d_gene: NA; abundance: NA; v_gene: TRBV5-1; j_gene: TRBJ2-1; CDR3nt: TGCGCCAGCAGCTTGGAGGGCGGGTGGTCCTACAATGAGCAGTTCTTC; CDR3aa: CASSLEGGWSYNEQFF
d_gene: NA; abundance: once; v_gene: TRBV7-6; j_gene: TRBJ2-2; CDR3nt: TGTGCCAGCAGCCGCGGGGTACCAGCGAACACCGGGGAGCTGTTTTTT; CDR3aa: CASSRGVPANTGELFF
d_gene: NA; abundance: NA; v_gene: TRBV5-5; j_gene: TRBJ1-1; CDR3nt: TGTGCCAGCAGCCCACACCTATCGGGGGAAGCTTTCTTT; CDR3aa: CASSPHLSGEAFF
d_gene: NA; abundance: NA; v_gene: TRBV6-1; j_gene: TRBJ1-1; CDR3nt: TGTGCCAGCAATCCCCCCTGGACAGCCACTGAAGCTTTCTTT; CDR3aa: CASNPPWTATEAFF
d_gene: NA; abundance: once; v_gene: TRBV7-9; j_gene: TRBJ2-7; CDR3nt: TGTTCCAGCAGCTTAGGAGGGTTAAGTTCATGGGGATACGAGCAGTACTTC; CDR3aa: CSSSLGGLSSWGYEQYF
d_gene: NA; abundance: once; v_gene: TRBV5-1; j_gene: TRBJ1-1; CDR3nt: TGCGCCAGCAGGGAGGGGTTCGGAACTGTCGCCGTGATGAACACTGAAGCTTTCTTT; CDR3aa: CASREGFGTVAVMNTEAFF
d_gene: TRBD2; abundance: NA; v_gene: TRBV7-9; j_gene: TRBJ2-3; CDR3nt: TGTGCCAGCAGCCGGACTAGCGGCACAGATACGCAGTATTTT; CDR3aa: CASSRTSGTDTQYF
d_gene: TRBD1; abundance: NA; v_gene: TRBV7-3; j_gene: TRBJ1-1; CDR3nt: TGTGCCAGCAGCTCACAGGGGGACACTGAAGCTTTCTTT; CDR3aa: CASSSQGDTEAFF
d_gene: TRBD1; abundance: few; v_gene: TRBV7-8; j_gene: TRBJ1-5; CDR3nt: TGTGCCAGCAGCTCTAGACAGGGTCTGGGTCAGCCCCAGCATTTT; CDR3aa: CASSSRQGLGQPQHF
d_gene: TRBD2; abundance: NA; v_gene: TRBV4-2; j_gene: TRBJ2-1; CDR3nt: TGTGCCAGCAGCCTTAATACCGGGACTAGCAATGAGCAGTTCTTC; CDR3aa: CASSLNTGTSNEQFF
d_gene: TRBD2; abundance: once; v_gene: TRBV6-1; j_gene: TRBJ2-3; CDR3nt: TGTGCCAGCAGTGAAGGGCGGGAGCCAGATACGCAGTATTTT; CDR3aa: CASSEGREPDTQYF
d_gene: TRBD1; abundance: NA; v_gene: TRBV4-1; j_gene: TRBJ1-3; CDR3nt: TGCGCTAGCAGCCAAGCCCCTCTGGACAGGGACCTCTCTGGAAACACCATATATTTT; CDR3aa: CASSQAPLDRDLSGNTIYF
d_gene: TRBD2; abundance: NA; v_gene: TRBV30; j_gene: TRBJ2-3; CDR3nt: TGTGCCTGGACCTGGACTAGCGGGACCGATACGCAGTATTTT; CDR3aa: CAWTWTSGTDTQYF
d_gene: TRBD2; abundance: NA; v_gene: TRBV4-2; j_gene: TRBJ2-3; CDR3nt: TGTGCCAGCAGCCAACGGACTAGCGGGGAGACAGATACGCAGTATTTT; CDR3aa: CASSQRTSGETDTQYF
d_gene: TRBD1; abundance: NA; v_gene: TRBV7-9; j_gene: TRBJ1-1; CDR3nt: TGTGCCAGCAGCTTCGGACAGGGGGTGTCTGAAGCTTTCTTT; CDR3aa: CASSFGQGVSEAFF
d_gene: NA; abundance: NA; v_gene: TRBV19; j_gene: TRBJ2-1; CDR3nt: TGTGCCAGTAGTATAGCGGAGGGATACTCCTACAATGAGCAGTTCTTC; CDR3aa: CASSIAEGYSYNEQFF
d_gene: NA; abundance: NA; v_gene: TRBV19; j_gene: TRBJ2-3; CDR3nt: TGTGCCAGTAGTATCACGGGACTTGCCCCAGATACGCAGTATTTT; CDR3aa: CASSITGLAPDTQYF
d_gene: NA; abundance: NA; v_gene: TRBV27; j_gene: TRBJ2-7; CDR3nt: TGTGCCAGCGGACTATTCTCCTACGAGCAGTACTTC; CDR3aa: CASGLFSYEQYF
d_gene: NA; abundance: NA; v_gene: TRBV18; j_gene: TRBJ1-1; CDR3nt: TGTGCCAGCTCACCTTGGGGGCACACTGAAGCTTTCTTT; CDR3aa: CASSPWGHTEAFF